Sequencing of this T cell receptor beta chain was carried out in a study of T cells after yellow fever vaccination. V dropped 4 bases and J dropped 3 bases, with 10 bases sitting between them. The CDR3 has 13 amino acids. Ten or more counts support this clonotype. From the 5' RACE reads, TCRdb called clonotypes with MiXCR, one entry per CDR3 protein. The data hold 450,000 to 600,000 distinct CDR3 sequences, with 17% observed a single time. This sequence originates from a man aged 18 to 30 who received the YFV17D yellow fever vaccine. This chain connects TRBV12-3 or TRBV12-4 to TRBJ2-7; D is perhaps TRBD1 (6 bases). The sample was PBMCs, taken more than 4 days after the first yellow fever vaccination. In DNA form, the CDR3 reads TGTGCCAGCAGTTGGGAAGGGGGCTACGAGCAGTACTTC. This codes for CASSWEGGYEQYF.